This T cell receptor beta chain stems from a study of shared clonotypes between healthy human individuals (dated by TCRdb to 2019 to 2021). For context, the study as a whole: Three men and a couple of women, aged 18 to 49 years, made up the cohort. For each donor, CD4 naive and CD4 memory were each run on three plates, CD8 naive on two plates, and CD8 memory on one plate. To estimate repertoire size and how much clonotype sharing occurs between individuals, the study deeply sequenced the blood TCR repertoires of about five healthy adults. To increase sequencing depth and limit assay-specific biases, different laboratories used diverse techniques to prepare libraries and sequence TCR repertoires. Each donor's leukapheresis produced roughly between roughly 0.94 and 9.5 billion PBMCs.

CD8 naive samples consisted of CD45RO-negative cells that were positively selected for CCR7, yielding a CD45RA+CCR7+ population without TemRA cells. The donors were healthy, HIV-negative adults who had no recently reported acute infections or vaccinations. All donors were Caucasian adults living in Nashville, Tennessee, USA. After blood collection by leukapheresis, PBMCs were isolated using Ficoll-Histopaque density gradient centrifugation and then cryopreserved in the vapor phase of liquid nitrogen. Analytical flow cytometry was used to check the purity and quantity of every magnetically sorted T cell population. Genomic DNA was isolated from each sorted fraction and quantified by UV absorbance on a Nanodrop 2000c. Comments on this clone: Its antigen target is currently unknown. No qualities accompany the bases; no much larger clone lies one base away.

Using the deep immunoSEQ assay, multiplex PCR amplified TCR CDR3 regions from genomic DNA. Extracted genomic DNA from each cell subset was distributed evenly across all wells of several immunoSEQ 96-well plates, and each plate was treated as a replicate. For sorted subsets, approximately 200 ng of genomic DNA, equivalent to roughly 33,000 T cell genomes, went into each replicate PCR. The purified libraries were quantified using a Qubit 3.0 fluorometer, sized with a Bioanalyzer 2100, and then quantified again using the KAPA Library Quantification kit. A separate single-read 150-cycle Illumina NextSeq 550 flow cell was used to sequence each immunoSEQ 96-well plate. The source study handled its data this way. Because only junctional sequences without quality scores were contained in the immunoSEQ output, filtering matching that applied to full-length reads could not be performed. To assign V/J genes and CDR3, sequences were annotated against IMGT germline references using PyIR, a Python wrapper for IgBLAST v1.9. Any read was removed if the V/J assignment was weak (E-value above 1e-6), the CDR3 was missing, or the read contained stop codons, out-of-frame junctions, or ambiguous translated residues. A V3J clonotype was defined by an identical inferred V gene, J gene, and CDR3 amino acid sequence. To compute the percentage overlap between repertoires, the number of shared unique clonotypes was divided by the size of the smaller repertoire. Three approaches were used to assess repertoire richness: RTK rarefaction, the Chao1 estimator, and Recon v2.1 estimates of unobserved clonotypes. OLGA was used to compute generation probabilities for all TCRbeta clonotypes that the gDNA method yielded from several donors. The table was pulled from immuneACCESS by TCRdb, which kept in-frame rearrangements only. Such tables lose some clones; where checked, under half of the loss comes from unresolved V genes, and the rest has no known cause. V and J calls and clone size follow that table, whereas D and trimming were derived from the DNA. The sample table lists some 600,000 clones, about 95% of them with a count of one. Jointly, the top ten make up about 0.12% of the sample.

On the study overall, not on this receptor specifically: Only blood was sampled, and tissue TCR repertoires likely differ from those in blood. Incomplete sequencing was indicated by rarefaction of sorted-subset datasets, despite the large sequencing depth. Based on pairwise subsampling, the degree of clonotype sharing among donors was expected to be affected by sequencing depth. Higher generation probabilities were observed for clonotypes shared by all four sorted-subset donors than for non-shared clonotypes. The genetic and exposure-history diversity represented was limited by the small number of donors. Naive subsets generally had larger estimated clonotype richness than memory subsets. When a few donors were compared, the shared fraction of clonotypes was approximately 5% for naive CD4, about 4% for naive CD8, 2% to 2.5% for memory CD4, and about 0.36% for memory CD8.

The CDR3 runs 15 amino acids, cysteine and phenylalanine included. Only CDR3 DNA remains: 45 bases, in frame from the first base. The germline V gene supplies CDR1 MNHEY and CDR2 SVGAGI. V gives up 2 bases and J gives up 5 bases, and the segment between their germline ends measures 13 bases. The TCR comes from a woman younger than 45 in good health. The sequenced sample consisted of naive CD8+ T cells sorted from blood. The cell subset or site tag for this specimen amounts to: CD45RA+CCR7+. The chain links TRBV6-5 with TRBJ2-1; the D gene is perhaps TRBD1, on 6 matching bases. The DNA is as follows: TGTGCCAGCAGTTACGCCCTGGACAGTCACAATGAGCAGTTCTTC. Its protein reads: CASSYALDSHNEQFF.